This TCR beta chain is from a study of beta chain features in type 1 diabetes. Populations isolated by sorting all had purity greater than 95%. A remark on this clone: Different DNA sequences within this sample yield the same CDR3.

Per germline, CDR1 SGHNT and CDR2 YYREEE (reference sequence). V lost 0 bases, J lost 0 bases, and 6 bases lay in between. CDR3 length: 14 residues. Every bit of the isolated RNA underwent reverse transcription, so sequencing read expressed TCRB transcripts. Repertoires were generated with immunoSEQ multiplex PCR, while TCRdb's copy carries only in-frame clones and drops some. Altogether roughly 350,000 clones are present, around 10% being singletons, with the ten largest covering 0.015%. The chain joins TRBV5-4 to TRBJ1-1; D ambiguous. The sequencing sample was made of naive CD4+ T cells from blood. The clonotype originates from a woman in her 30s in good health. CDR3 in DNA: TGTGCCAGCAGCTTGGACAGCATGAACACTGAAGCTTTCTTT. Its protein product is CASSLDSMNTEAFF. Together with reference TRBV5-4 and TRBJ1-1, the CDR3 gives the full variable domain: ETGVTQSPTHLIKTRGQQVTLRCSSQSGHNTVSWYQQALGQGPQFIFQYYREEENGRGNFPPRFSGLQFPNYSSELNVNALELDDSALYLCASSLDSMNTEAFFGQGTRLTVV.